The sample holds a few counts of the clone carrying this T cell receptor (beta chain). Antigen unknown. This sample was included in a study of cytomegalovirus exposure and HLA in healthy donors. V lost 0 bases to trimming and J lost 0 bases; unmatched junction nucleotides: 4. Germline loops: CDR1 SEHNR, CDR2 FQNEAQ (reference sequence). The CDR3 contains 17 residues. Study observations and caveats: Cytomegalovirus-associated TCR beta chains were listed, numbering 150 to 200.

The PCR used 60 Vbeta and 13 Jbeta primers. Data came from immunoSEQ multiplex PCR; TCRdb stores just in-frame clones and leaves some out. The sample consists of 130,000 or so clones, over 75% of them appearing once. Sequenced sample: PBMCs. The TCR was taken from a man aged 30 to 45 in good health and CMV-seronegative. The chain carries TRBV7-9 and TRBJ1-1, with 10 bases matching TRBD1. This chain's CDR3 is CASSLAPGQGMNTEAFF. The CDR3 DNA is TGTGCCAGCAGCTTAGCCCCGGGACAGGGGATGAACACTGAAGCTTTCTTT.